Reported below is one TCR beta chain. It lacks a known antigen. No quality values exist for individual bases; no much larger clone is one base distant. TCRbeta CDR3 regions were amplified from genomic DNA using the immunoSEQ Assay, a bias-controlled multiplex PCR. In the source study's methods: The number of nucleated cells in each sample was estimated from the amplification of reference gene primers within the assay. Sequence reads were collapsed and filtered to measure the absolute abundance of every unique TCRbeta CDR3 rearrangement. For each sample, productive Simpson clonality was calculated by taking the square root of Simpson's diversity index across productive rearrangements. TCRdb provides this immuneACCESS table in a form limited to in-frame rearrangements. Some clones are lacking; in checked studies, under half of them reflect an unresolved V gene, and why the rest are absent is not known. V and J calls plus clone size are reproduced from that table; the DNA served to infer D and trimming. This sample comprises 180,000 or so clones, more than 80% of them detected only once. The ten largest clonotypes hold around 8% of the sample.

These data are taken from a study of blood T cell repertoires in COVID-19 (dated by TCRdb to 2019 to 2021). As for the study more broadly: Collaborator samples came from the United States, Italy and Spain and covered acute and convalescent phases of COVID-19. A de-identified subject ID, COVID-19 status, age in years and sex were almost always included in the sample metadata. The repertoires were released in a freely available public database meant as a resource for research on the immune response to SARS-CoV-2. The material from the prospective study consisted of cDNA or gDNA derived from T cells, B-cell-depleted T cells, or PBMCs. HLA class I and class II types, where available, came from metadata supplied by the sample provider rather than from assay-based typing. The samples were drawn from two sources: the first 160 participants of the ongoing ImmuneRACE study, and 950 to 1,500 subjects contributed by 6 global collaborators. The dataset comprised deeply sampled blood TCRbeta repertoires from subjects exposed to, actively infected with, or recovered from COVID-19. Here is what the overall study found, with its caveats: Clinical and demographic metadata were provided uncurated, with the amount varying by source and participant.

Collaborating institutions collected whole blood in K2EDTA tubes following their own protocols. For TCRbeta analysis, collaborators shipped samples in one of three forms: frozen whole blood, isolated PBMCs, or DNA extracted from either of those sample types. The sample was peripheral blood. The receptor comes from a woman aged 55-75 years with acute or convalescent COVID-19.

CDR3 reads: CASSAPPGVIQYF. The nucleotides are TGTGCCAGCAGCGCCCCCCCAGGGGTCATTCAGTACTTC. The V and J genes are TRBV7-9 and TRBJ2-4, with TRBD1 perhaps the D gene, on 6 matching bases. V gives up 5 bases and J gives up 9 bases, and the segment between their germline ends measures 14 bases. CDR1 and CDR2 were assigned from the germline V gene (reference sequence) as SEHNR and FQNEAQ. From the cysteine up to the phenylalanine, the CDR3 has a length of 13 residues. Just the 39-base CDR3 DNA is kept, in frame starting at base 1.